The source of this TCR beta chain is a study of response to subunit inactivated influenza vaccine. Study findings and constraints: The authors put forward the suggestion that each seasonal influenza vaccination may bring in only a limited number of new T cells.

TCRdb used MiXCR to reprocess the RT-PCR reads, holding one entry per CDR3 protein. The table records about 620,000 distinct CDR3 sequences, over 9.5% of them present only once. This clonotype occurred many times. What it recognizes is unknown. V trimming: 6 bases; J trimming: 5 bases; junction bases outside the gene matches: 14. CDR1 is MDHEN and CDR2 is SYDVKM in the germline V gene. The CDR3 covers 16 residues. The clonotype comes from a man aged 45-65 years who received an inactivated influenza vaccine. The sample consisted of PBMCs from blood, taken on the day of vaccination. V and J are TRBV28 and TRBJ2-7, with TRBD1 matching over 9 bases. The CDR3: CASSFTPGQGFDEQYF. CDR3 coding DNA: TGTGCCAGCAGCTTCACCCCGGGACAGGGTTTCGACGAGCAGTACTTC.